This is a list of T cell receptor beta chains from one sample in a study of identical twins. TCRdb processed the 5' RACE reads anew with MiXCR; each CDR3 protein has one entry. The table records about 700,000 distinct CDR3 sequences, 8% to 9% of them present only once. The sample also formed part of further work on yellow fever vaccine responses in identical twins.

The material sequenced was PBMCs. The receptors derive from a woman younger than 30 in good health. Both conserved end residues are part of each CDR3. A D gene is named only where the DNA matches it firmly. The size entry is marked missing in some rows and otherwise reads once, few, many or a size class.

J	size	V	D	DNA	CDR3
TRBJ1-1	-	TRBV6-5	TRBD1	TGTGCCAGCAGTTTTCTACAGGGGCGGTCTGAAGCTTTCTTT	CASSFLQGRSEAFF
TRBJ2-1	few	TRBV7-3	-	TGTGCCAGCAGCTTAGACGGGGGGCACTACAATGAGCAGTTCTTC	CASSLDGGHYNEQFF
TRBJ2-1	-	TRBV7-9	TRBD2	TGTGCCGGAGGAGATAGCGGGGGGTACTACAATGAGCAGTTCTTC	CAGGDSGGYYNEQFF
TRBJ1-1	-	TRBV3-1	TRBD1	TGTGCCAGCAGCTCACAAGGGGGCAGTGTGATTACTGAAGCTTTCTTT	CASSSQGGSVITEAFF
TRBJ2-7	many	TRBV9	-	TGTGCCAGCAGCGTAGGCCCCTCCTACGAGCAGTACTTC	CASSVGPSYEQYF
TRBJ1-6	-	TRBV20-1	-	TGCAGTGCTAGCCAAGTAGAGGGCAATTCACCCCTCCACTTT	CSASQVEGNSPLHF
TRBJ1-4	few	TRBV27	TRBD1	TGTGCCAGCAGTTTAGCGACAGGGCGTGAAAAACTGTTTTTT	CASSLATGREKLFF
TRBJ2-7	-	TRBV7-2	-	TGTGCCAGCAGCCCCGGTAGCGGCCTTGACAACGAGCAGTACTTC	CASSPGSGLDNEQYF
TRBJ2-7	few	TRBV20-1	TRBD2	TGCAGTGCTAGGAGGCGGGGGGGGCTTGGGTACGAGCAGTACTTC	CSARRRGGLGYEQYF
TRBJ2-3	few	TRBV6-2/TRBV6-3	TRBD2	TGTGCCAGCAGTCTATCTCGAATTAGCGGGAGAATTCGAGATACGCAGTATTTT	CASSLSRISGRIRDTQYF
TRBJ2-5	few	TRBV6-5	TRBD2	TGTGCCAGCAGTTCTGGACTAGCGGGAGAGGGGGCCTTCCAAGAGACCCAGTACTTC	CASSSGLAGEGAFQETQYF
TRBJ1-2	many	TRBV11-2	-	TGTGCCAGCAGCTTCCTCCTCCAGAGAAAAAACTATGGCTACACCTTC	CASSFLLQRKNYGYTF
TRBJ2-2	few	TRBV12-3/TRBV12-4	-	TGTGCCAGCAGTTTCAAAGGATCCACCGGGGAGCTGTTTTTT	CASSFKGSTGELFF
TRBJ1-4	-	TRBV20-1	-	TGCAGTGCTAGAGTCGAGACGACGGAACTGTTTTTT	CSARVETTELFF
TRBJ1-5	-	TRBV3-1	-	TGTGCCAGCAGCCAAGATCTTAAGGTTCGGCAGCCCCAGCATTTT	CASSQDLKVRQPQHF
TRBJ2-7	few	TRBV6-1	-	TGTGCCAGCAGTACATATCCAGGGGGGATCTACGAGCAGTACTTC	CASSTYPGGIYEQYF